This entry lists 6 T cell receptor beta chains sequenced from one sample in a study of T cells in localized non-small cell lung cancer. The protocol was immunoSEQ multiplex PCR, while the TCRdb copy is restricted to in-frame clones and leaves out a portion. The sample gives some 1,300 clones, over 15% of which show up once; roughly 15% is in the top ten. Sequences were derived from lung tumor tissue, sampled before any cancer treatment. These receptors all stem from a female donor at least 60 years old with stage I squamous cell lung carcinoma.

J is TRBJ1-2 and V is TRBV30; D is undetermined. The CDR3 covers 12 residues. The germline V gene encodes CDR1 GTSNPN and CDR2 SVGIG (reference sequence). Deletions cut 1 base from V and 8 bases from J, with 11 bases between. The DNA for the CDR3 is TGTGCCTGGAGTGGGGATAGAAGCGGCTACACCTTC. Amino acid sequence: CAWSGDRSGYTF.

The chain is built from TRBV11-3 and TRBJ2-3, with TRBD2 identical over 7 bases. This CDR3 has 14 residues. Trimming removed 3 bases from V and 1 base from J; junction bases left unmatched: 1. CDR1 and CDR2 from the germline V gene are SGHNT and YENEEA. CDR3 amino acids: CASSLGGRTDTQYF. CDR3 in DNA: TGTGCCAGCAGCTTGGGAGGGCGCACAGATACGCAGTATTTT.

The chain uses TRBV6-8 and TRBJ2-3; either TRBD1 or TRBD2 may supply D (6 bases each). The germline V and J ends were trimmed by 4 bases and 4 bases, with 12 bases remaining between them. This CDR3 region has 14 residues. Germline loops: CDR1 MNHGY, CDR2 SAAAGT. In DNA, the CDR3 is TGTGCCAGCAGTTTATCGGGGGCCCCAGATACGCAGTATTTT. Its translation is CASSLSGAPDTQYF.

The rearrangement uses TRBV28 and TRBJ2-6; 10 nucleotides line up with TRBD2. Unmatched junction bases numbered 4, after V lost 5 bases and J lost 0 bases. The CDR3 sequence is 17 residues long. Germline CDR1 MDHEN, CDR2 SYDVKM. The CDR3 loop reads CASSTRTSGSGANVLTF. CDR3 nucleotides: TGTGCCAGCAGTACCCGGACTAGCGGCTCTGGGGCCAACGTCCTGACTTTC. Combining the CDR3 with reference TRBV28 and TRBJ2-6 gives the whole variable domain DVKVTQSSRYLVKRTGEKVFLECVQDMDHENMFWYRQDPGLGLRLIYFSYDVKMKEKGDIPEGYSVSREKKERFSLILESASTNQTSMYLCASSTRTSGSGANVLTFGAGSRLTVL.

By share of the sample, this clone is large. This chain uses TRBV14 with TRBJ2-3; tentative D call: TRBD2 (6 bases). V lost 0 bases and J lost 0, with 22 bases in between. Germline assignment: CDR1 SGHDN and CDR2 FVKESK. This CDR3 contains 20 residues. The DNA of the CDR3 is TGTGCCAGCAGCCAAGATTGTACCACGAGACTAGTCCCTAGCACAGATACGCAGTATTTT. Translating gives CASSQDCTTRLVPSTDTQYF.

The chain employs TRBV29-1 and TRBJ2-2; the match to TRBD2 covers 7 bases. After removal of 5 bases from V and 4 bases from J, the junction contained 7 bases not matched to a gene. The germline V gene has CDR1 SQVTM and CDR2 ANQGSEA. The CDR3 spans 14 residues. The CDR3 protein is CSVQGGRSTGELFF. The CDR3 DNA reads as TGCAGCGTTCAGGGAGGGAGGAGCACCGGGGAGCTGTTTTTT.